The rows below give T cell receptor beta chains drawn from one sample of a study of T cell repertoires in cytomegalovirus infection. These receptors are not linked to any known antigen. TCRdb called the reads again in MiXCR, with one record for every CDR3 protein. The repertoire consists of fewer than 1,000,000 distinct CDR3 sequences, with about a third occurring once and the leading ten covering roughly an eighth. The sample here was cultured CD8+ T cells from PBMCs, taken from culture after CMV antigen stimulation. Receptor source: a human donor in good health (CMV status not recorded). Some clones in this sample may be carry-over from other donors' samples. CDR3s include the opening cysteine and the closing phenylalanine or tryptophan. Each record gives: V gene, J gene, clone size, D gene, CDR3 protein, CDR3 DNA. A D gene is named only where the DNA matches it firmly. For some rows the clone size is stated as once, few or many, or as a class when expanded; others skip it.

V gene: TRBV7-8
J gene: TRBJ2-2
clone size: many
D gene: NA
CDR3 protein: CASSSLQGYAGELFF
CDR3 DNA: TGTGCCAGCAGCTCGTTACAGGGTTACGCCGGGGAGCTGTTTTTT

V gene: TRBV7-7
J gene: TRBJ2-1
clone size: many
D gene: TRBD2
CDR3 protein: CASSPSGGSNEQFF
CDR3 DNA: TGTGCTAGCAGTCCTAGCGGGGGAAGCAATGAGCAGTTCTTC

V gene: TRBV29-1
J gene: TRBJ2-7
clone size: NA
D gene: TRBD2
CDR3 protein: CSVETSGGTTYEQYF
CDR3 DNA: TGCAGCGTTGAGACTAGCGGGGGAACCACCTACGAGCAGTACTTC

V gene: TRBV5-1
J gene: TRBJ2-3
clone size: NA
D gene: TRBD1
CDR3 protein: CASSLGDSLDTDTQYF
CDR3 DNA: TGCGCCAGCAGCTTGGGGGACAGCCTAGACACAGATACGCAGTATTTT

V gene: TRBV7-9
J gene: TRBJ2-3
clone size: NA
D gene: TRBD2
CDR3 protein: CASSPRSGGGTDTQYF
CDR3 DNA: TGTGCCAGCAGCCCCCGCTCTGGGGGGGGCACAGATACGCAGTATTTT

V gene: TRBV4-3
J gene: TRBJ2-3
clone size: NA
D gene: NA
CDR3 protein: CASSQDRNDIAQYF
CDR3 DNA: TGCGCCAGCAGCCAAGATCGGAACGACATCGCGCAGTATTTT

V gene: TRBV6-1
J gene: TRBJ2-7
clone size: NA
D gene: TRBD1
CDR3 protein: CASSEIGTGENEQYF
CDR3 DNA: TGTGCCAGCAGTGAAATAGGGACAGGGGAAAACGAGCAGTACTTC

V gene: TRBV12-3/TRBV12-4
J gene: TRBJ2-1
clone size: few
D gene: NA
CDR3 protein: CASSLVPGLTYNEQFF
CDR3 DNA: TGTGCCAGCAGTTTAGTTCCAGGACTTACCTACAATGAGCAGTTCTTC

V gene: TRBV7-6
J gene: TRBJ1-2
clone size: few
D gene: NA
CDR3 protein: CASSSDINGYTF
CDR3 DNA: TGTGCCAGCAGCTCCGATATAAATGGCTACACCTTC

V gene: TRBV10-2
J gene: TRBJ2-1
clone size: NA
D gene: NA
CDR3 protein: CAITSPPFNEQFF
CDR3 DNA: TGCGCCATCACTAGTCCCCCCTTCAATGAGCAGTTCTTC

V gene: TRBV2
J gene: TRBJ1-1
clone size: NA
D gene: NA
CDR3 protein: CASSELGTLGTEAFF
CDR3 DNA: TGTGCCAGCAGTGAATTGGGCACTTTAGGCACTGAAGCTTTCTTT

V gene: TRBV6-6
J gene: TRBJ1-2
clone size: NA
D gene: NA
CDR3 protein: CASSYSDRPDGYTF
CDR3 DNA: TGTGCCAGCAGTTACTCAGACAGGCCGGATGGCTATACCTTC

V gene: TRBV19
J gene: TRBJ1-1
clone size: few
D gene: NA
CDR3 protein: CASSTPATEAFF
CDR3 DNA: TGTGCCAGTAGTACCCCCGCCACTGAAGCTTTCTTT

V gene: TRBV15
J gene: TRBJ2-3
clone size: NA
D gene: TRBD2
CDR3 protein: CATRGTDTQYF
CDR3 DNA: TGTGCCACGCGGGGGACAGATACGCAGTATTTT

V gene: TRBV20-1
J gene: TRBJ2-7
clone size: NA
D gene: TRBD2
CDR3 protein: CSALHSGGQAYEQYF
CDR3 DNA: TGCAGTGCTCTTCACAGCGGGGGCCAAGCCTACGAGCAGTACTTC

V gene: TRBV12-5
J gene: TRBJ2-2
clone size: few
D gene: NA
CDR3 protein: CASGFLLGQGGTGELFF
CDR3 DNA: TGTGCTAGTGGTTTTCTACTGGGGCAGGGGGGCACCGGGGAGCTGTTTTTT

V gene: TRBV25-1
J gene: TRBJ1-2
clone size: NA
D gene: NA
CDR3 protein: CVSSGTGTNYGYTF
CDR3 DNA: TGTGTCAGCAGTGGTACAGGGACTAACTATGGCTACACCTTC

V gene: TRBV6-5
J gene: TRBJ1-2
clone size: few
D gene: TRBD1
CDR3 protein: CASRKGQGSGYTF
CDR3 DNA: TGTGCCAGCAGAAAGGGACAGGGGTCTGGCTACACCTTC

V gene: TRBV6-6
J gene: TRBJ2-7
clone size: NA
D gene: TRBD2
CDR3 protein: CASPTGSGDSYEQYF
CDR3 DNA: TGTGCCAGCCCCACGGGGAGCGGGGACTCCTACGAGCAGTACTTC

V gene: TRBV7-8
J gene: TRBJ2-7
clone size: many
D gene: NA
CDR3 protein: CASSWTYEQYF
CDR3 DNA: TGTGCCAGCAGCTGGACCTACGAGCAGTACTTC

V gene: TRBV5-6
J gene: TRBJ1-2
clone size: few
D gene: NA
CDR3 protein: CASSLSPPGVNYGYTF
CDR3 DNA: TGTGCCAGCAGCTTGTCCCCCCCGGGGGTAAACTATGGCTACACCTTC

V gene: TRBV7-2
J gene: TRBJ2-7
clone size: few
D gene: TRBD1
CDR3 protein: CASSSLVTGEYEQYF
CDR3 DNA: TGTGCCAGCAGCTCACTTGTGACAGGGGAATACGAGCAGTACTTC